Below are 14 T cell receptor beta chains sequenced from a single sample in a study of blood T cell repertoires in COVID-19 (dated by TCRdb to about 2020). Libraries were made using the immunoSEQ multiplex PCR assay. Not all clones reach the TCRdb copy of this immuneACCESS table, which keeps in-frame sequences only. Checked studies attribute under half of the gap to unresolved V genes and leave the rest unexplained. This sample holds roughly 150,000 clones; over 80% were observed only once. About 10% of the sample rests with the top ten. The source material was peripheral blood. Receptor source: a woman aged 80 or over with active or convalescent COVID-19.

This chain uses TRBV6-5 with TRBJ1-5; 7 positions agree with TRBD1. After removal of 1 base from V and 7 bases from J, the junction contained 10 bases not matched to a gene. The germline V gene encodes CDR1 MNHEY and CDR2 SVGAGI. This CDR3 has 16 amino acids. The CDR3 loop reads CASSYLPGQYGQPQHF. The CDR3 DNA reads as TGTGCCAGCAGTTACTTGCCGGGACAGTATGGACAGCCCCAGCATTTT.

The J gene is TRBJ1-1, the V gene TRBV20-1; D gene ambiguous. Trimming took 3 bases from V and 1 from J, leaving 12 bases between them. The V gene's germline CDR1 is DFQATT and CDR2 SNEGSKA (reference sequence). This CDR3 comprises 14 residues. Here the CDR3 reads CSASGWTANTEAFF. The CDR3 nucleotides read TGCAGTGCTAGTGGCTGGACTGCGAACACTGAAGCTTTCTTT.

CDR3 nucleotides: TGCGCCAGCAGCCCCTCCGGCGGGGGTTACAATGAGCAGTTCTTC. Residues: CASSPSGGGYNEQFF. The chain has TRBV4-3 and TRBJ2-1, with 7 bases that match TRBD2. This CDR3 comprises 15 residues. Germline trimming cut 4 bases from V and 4 bases from J; bases unmatched to any gene: 7. The germline CDR1 and CDR2 sequences are LGHNA and YSLEER.

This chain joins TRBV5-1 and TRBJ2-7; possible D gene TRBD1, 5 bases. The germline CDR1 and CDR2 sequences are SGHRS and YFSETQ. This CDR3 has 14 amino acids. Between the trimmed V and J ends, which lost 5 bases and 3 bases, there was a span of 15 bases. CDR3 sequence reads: CASRGAFPNYEQYF. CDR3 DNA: TGCGCCAGCAGAGGGGCCTTCCCGAACTACGAGCAGTACTTC. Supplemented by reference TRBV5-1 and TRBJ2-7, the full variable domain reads KAGVTQTPRYLIKTRGQQVTLSCSPISGHRSVSWYQQTPGQGLQFLFEYFSETQRNKGNFPGRFSGRQFSNSRSEMNVSTLELGDSALYLCASRGAFPNYEQYFGPGTRLTVT.

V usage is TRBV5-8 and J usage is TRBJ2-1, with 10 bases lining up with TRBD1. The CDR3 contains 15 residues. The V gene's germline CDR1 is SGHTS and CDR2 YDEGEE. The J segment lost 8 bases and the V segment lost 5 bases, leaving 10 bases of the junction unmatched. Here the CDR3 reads CASSSGTGVMDEQFF. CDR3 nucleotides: TGTGCCAGCAGTTCCGGGACAGGGGTCATGGATGAGCAGTTCTTC.

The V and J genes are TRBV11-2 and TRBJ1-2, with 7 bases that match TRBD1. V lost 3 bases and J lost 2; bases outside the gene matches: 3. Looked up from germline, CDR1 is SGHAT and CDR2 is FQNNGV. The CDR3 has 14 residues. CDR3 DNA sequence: TGTGCCAGCAGCTTTGGGACAGCCAACTATGGCTACACCTTC. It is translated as CASSFGTANYGYTF.

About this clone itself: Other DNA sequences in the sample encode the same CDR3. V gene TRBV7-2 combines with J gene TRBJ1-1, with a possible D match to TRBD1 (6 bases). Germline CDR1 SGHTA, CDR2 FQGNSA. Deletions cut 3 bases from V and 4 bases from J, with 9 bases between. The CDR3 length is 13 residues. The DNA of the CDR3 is TGTGCCAGCAGCTTGACAGGAGGCACTGAAGCTTTCTTT. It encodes CASSLTGGTEAFF.

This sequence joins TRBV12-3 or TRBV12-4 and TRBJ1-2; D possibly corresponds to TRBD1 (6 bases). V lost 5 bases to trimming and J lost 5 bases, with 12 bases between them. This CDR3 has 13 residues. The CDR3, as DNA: TGTGCCAGCAGTCAACAGGGTACTTATGGCTACACCTTC. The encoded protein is CASSQQGTYGYTF.

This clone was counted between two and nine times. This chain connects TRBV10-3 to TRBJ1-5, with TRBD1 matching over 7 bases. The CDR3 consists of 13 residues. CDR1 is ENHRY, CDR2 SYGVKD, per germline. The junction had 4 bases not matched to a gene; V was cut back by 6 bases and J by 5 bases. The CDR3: CAIRGDRDQPQHF. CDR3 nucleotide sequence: TGTGCCATCAGAGGGGACAGAGATCAGCCCCAGCATTTT.

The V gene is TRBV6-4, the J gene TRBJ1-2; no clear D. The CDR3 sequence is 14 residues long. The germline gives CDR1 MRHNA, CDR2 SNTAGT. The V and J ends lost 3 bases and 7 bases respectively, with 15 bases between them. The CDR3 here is CASSESGNSGGYTF. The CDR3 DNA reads TGTGCCAGCAGTGAAAGCGGGAACAGTGGTGGCTACACCTTC.

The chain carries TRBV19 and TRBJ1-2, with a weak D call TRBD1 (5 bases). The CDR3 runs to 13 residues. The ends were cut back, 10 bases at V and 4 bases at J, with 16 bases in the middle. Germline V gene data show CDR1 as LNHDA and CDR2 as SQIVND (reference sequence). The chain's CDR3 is CATYGGIGYGYTF. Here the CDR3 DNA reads TGTGCCACTTATGGGGGGATCGGCTATGGCTACACCTTC.

CDR3 DNA sequence: TGTGCCAGCAGCCGTCTCGGGGTGAACACTGAAGCTTTCTTT. It encodes CASSRLGVNTEAFF. The chain combines TRBV9 with TRBJ1-1; D uncertain. V dropped 4 bases and J dropped 0 bases, with 10 bases sitting between them. The CDR3 is 14 amino acids. Per the germline V gene, CDR1 is SGDLS and CDR2 is YYNGEE.

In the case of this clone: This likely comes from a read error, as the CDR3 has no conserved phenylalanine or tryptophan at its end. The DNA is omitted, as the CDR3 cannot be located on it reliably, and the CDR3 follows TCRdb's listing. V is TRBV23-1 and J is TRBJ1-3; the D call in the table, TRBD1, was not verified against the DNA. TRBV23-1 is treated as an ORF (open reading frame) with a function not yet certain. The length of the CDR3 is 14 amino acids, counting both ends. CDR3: CASSQRYMLGALGI.

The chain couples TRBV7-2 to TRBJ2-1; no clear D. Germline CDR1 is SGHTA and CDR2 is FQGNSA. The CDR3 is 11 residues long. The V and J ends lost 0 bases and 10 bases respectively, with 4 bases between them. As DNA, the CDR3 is TGTGCCAGCAGCTTAGCTACAGAGCAGTTCTTC. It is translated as CASSLATEQFF.